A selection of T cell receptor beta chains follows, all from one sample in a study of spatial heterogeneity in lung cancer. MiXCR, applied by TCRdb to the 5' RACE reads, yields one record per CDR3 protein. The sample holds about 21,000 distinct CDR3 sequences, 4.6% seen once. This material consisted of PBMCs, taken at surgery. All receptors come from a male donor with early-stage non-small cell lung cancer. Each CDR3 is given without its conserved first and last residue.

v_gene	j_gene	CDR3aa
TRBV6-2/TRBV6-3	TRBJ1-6	ASTPEQGRNSPLH
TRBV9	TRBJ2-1	ASSNSIALNEQF
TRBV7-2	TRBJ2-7	ASSLGGGVAYEQY
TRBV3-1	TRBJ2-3	ASSQDSGDRTDTQY
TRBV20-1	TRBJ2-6	SARHSGSGANVLT
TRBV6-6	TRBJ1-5	ASSYSAGNQPQH
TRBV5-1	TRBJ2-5	ASSLPGRQETQY
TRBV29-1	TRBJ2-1	SVVTGGPNEQF
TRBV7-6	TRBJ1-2	ASSLTPKADQSGYT
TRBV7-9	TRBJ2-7	ASSPGISYEQY
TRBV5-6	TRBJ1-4	ASSLRQYNEKLF
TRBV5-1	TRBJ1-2	ASSRWQEGYT
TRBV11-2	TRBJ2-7	ASSFDRGGSEQY
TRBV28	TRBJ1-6	ASCTNRGRSSPLH
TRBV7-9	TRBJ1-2	ASSFNVAYGYT
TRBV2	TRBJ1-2	ASSEFFTGQGVGLANGYT
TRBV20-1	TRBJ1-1	SARDRGRRNTEAF